What follows are 14 T cell receptor beta chains derived from one specimen sequenced in a study of cytomegalovirus exposure and HLA in healthy donors. TCRdb's copy holds only in-frame clones and misses some; the assay was immunoSEQ multiplex PCR. The sample holds 200,000 to 250,000 clones; around nine tenths are singletons and the top ten take roughly 2.5%. The specimen sequenced was PBMCs. These receptors came from a man aged 18 to 30 in good health and CMV-seronegative.

The J gene is TRBJ1-2, the V gene TRBV28, with 10 bases identical to TRBD1. This CDR3 comprises 16 residues. With V trimmed by 3 bases and J by 6 bases, 10 bases remained unmatched. Germline values: CDR1 MDHEN, CDR2 SYDVKM. In DNA, the CDR3 is TGTGCCAGCAGTTTGCCCCCGAGGACAGGGGGTGATGGCTACACCTTC. Its protein is CASSLPPRTGGDGYTF.

The rearrangement links TRBV9 to TRBJ2-1, with 7 bases fitting TRBD1. CDR1 and CDR2 (germline): SGDLS, YYNGEE. J gave up 0 bases and V 0 bases, and 3 bases lay outside the gene matches. CDR3 size: 16 residues. The CDR3 reads CASSVGSGGSYNEQFF. CDR3 coding DNA: TGTGCCAGCAGCGTAGGTTCAGGGGGCTCCTACAATGAGCAGTTCTTC.

The chain carries TRBV7-8 and TRBJ2-7; 8 positions match TRBD2. CDR3 length: 14 residues. V lost 5 bases, J lost 3 bases, and 6 bases stayed unmatched. The V gene's germline CDR1 is SGHVS and CDR2 FQNEAQ. This CDR3 is CASSVLAEYYEQYF. CDR3 coding DNA: TGTGCCAGCAGCGTACTAGCGGAATACTACGAGCAGTACTTC.

The V call is TRBV7-3, the J call TRBJ1-6, with D maybe TRBD1 (6 bases). The CDR3 has 14 amino acids. CDR1 is SGHTA and CDR2 is FQGTGA in the germline V gene. V dropped 6 bases and J dropped 6 bases, with 12 bases sitting between them. The CDR3 nucleotides are TGTGCCAGCAGTCAACAGGGTTTTAATTCACCCCTCCACTTT. This gives the protein CASSQQGFNSPLHF.

CDR3 sequence: CASKRGRGQPQHF. The CDR3 DNA is TGTGCCAGCAAAAGGGGGCGCGGTCAGCCCCAGCATTTT. The chain couples TRBV6-5 to TRBJ1-5; 7 bases align to TRBD1. The CDR3 sequence is 13 residues long. CDR1 is MNHEY and CDR2 is SVGAGI in the germline V gene. Trimming at V came to 7 bases and at J to 6 bases, leaving 6 bases not matched to a gene.

The rearrangement uses TRBV2 and TRBJ1-6; the match to TRBD1 covers 7 bases. The CDR3 consists of 17 residues. Germline CDR1 SNHLY, CDR2 FYNNEI. The V gene end was trimmed by 5 bases and the J gene end by 5 bases; junction bases not matched to a gene: 12. CDR3 sequence reads: CASSPWAGTADNSPLHF. The CDR3, as DNA: TGTGCCAGCAGTCCATGGGCCGGGACAGCAGATAATTCACCCCTCCACTTT.

This clone was picked up one time. The rearrangement links TRBV15 to TRBJ2-5; a possible D gene is TRBD1 (5 bases). The V end was cut by 0 bases, the J end by 5 bases, with 10 bases between. The CDR3 contains 14 residues. Germline V CDR1 and CDR2: LNHNV, YYDKDF (reference sequence). The CDR3 spells CATSREGPQETQYF. The CDR3 DNA reads as TGTGCCACCAGCAGAGAGGGGCCCCAGGAGACCCAGTACTTC.

V and J are TRBV10-3 and TRBJ2-3; 9 bases map to TRBD1. Per the germline V gene, CDR1 is ENHRY and CDR2 is SYGVKD. V was clipped by 6 bases and J by 3 bases; unmatched bases: 1. There are 13 residues in the CDR3. The DNA of the CDR3 is TGTGCCATCAGGGACAGGGGTACAGATACGCAGTATTTT. Translation: CAIRDRGTDTQYF.

This clone was seen more than once but under ten times. The CDR3 is CASSESRGEQYF. CDR3 coding DNA: TGCGCCAGCAGTGAGTCTCGGGGCGAGCAGTACTTC. The chain employs TRBV10-2 and TRBJ2-7; perhaps TRBD2 as D (5 bases). The length of the CDR3 is 12 residues. V lost 0 bases, J lost 6 bases, and 6 bases lay in between. Germline V gene lookup returns CDR1 WSHSY and CDR2 SAAADI.

The DNA of the CDR3 is TGCGCCAGCAGCCAGGGGACAGGGGACAATGAGCAGTTCTTC. Its protein is CASSQGTGDNEQFF. The rearrangement links TRBV4-3 to TRBJ2-1; TRBD1 matches 10 bases. The V and J ends lost 3 bases and 5 bases, in that order; junction bases with no gene match: 1. In germline, CDR1 is LGHNA, CDR2 YSLEER. The CDR3 has 14 amino acids.

This CDR3 reads CASGRDREGWNTEAFF. CDR3 nucleotides: TGTGCTAGTGGCCGGGACAGGGAGGGTTGGAACACTGAAGCTTTCTTT. The chain couples TRBV12-5 to TRBJ1-1; 9 bases fit TRBD1. CDR1 is LGHNT, CDR2 FRNRAP, per germline. J gave up 1 base and V 6 bases, and 9 bases lay outside the gene matches. The CDR3 sequence is 16 residues long.

This clone was counted only a few times. The J gene is TRBJ2-7, the V gene TRBV6-5; D might be TRBD1 (5 bases). The germline gives CDR1 MNHEY, CDR2 SVGAGI. This CDR3 has 13 amino acids. Trimming cost V 6 bases and J 2 bases, with 11 bases left between them. In nucleotides, the CDR3 is TGTGCCAGCAGGAAGGACACTACCTACGAGCAGTACTTC. Translated, it gives CASRKDTTYEQYF.

This chain uses TRBV30 with TRBJ2-4; D unclear. Germline-derived CDR1 and CDR2 are GTSNPN and SVGIG (reference sequence). There are 16 residues in the CDR3. Between the trimmed V and J ends, which lost 4 bases and 0 bases, there was a span of 16 bases. CDR3 in amino acids: CAWNEKILLAKNIQYF. The CDR3 DNA reads as TGTGCCTGGAATGAAAAAATACTGCTAGCCAAAAACATTCAGTACTTC.

V is TRBV6-6 and J is TRBJ2-7; TRBD1 agrees at 8 bases. In germline, CDR1 is MNHNY, CDR2 SVGAGI (reference sequence). This CDR3 region has 15 residues. The junction had 13 bases not matched to a gene; V was cut back by 8 bases and J by 4 bases. For the CDR3, the DNA is TGTGCCAGCGAACTTACCGGGACAGGAGAATACGAGCAGTACTTC. Protein sequence: CASELTGTGEYEQYF.